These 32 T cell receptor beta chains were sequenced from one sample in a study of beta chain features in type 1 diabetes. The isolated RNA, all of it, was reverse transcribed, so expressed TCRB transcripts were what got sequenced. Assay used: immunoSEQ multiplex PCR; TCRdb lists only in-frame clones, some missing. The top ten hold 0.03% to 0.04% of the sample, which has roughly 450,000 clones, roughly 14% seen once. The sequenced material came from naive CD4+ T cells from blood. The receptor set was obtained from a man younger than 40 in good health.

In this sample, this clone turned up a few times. The CDR3 region is CSVETRETSAYEQYV. In nucleotides, the CDR3 is TGCAGCGTTGAGACCCGGGAGACTAGCGCTTACGAGCAGTACGTC. The chain is built from TRBV29-1 and TRBJ2-7, with 8 bases matching TRBD2. Losses at the gene ends were 3 bases for V and 4 bases for J; bases not matched to a gene: 11. The CDR3 covers 15 residues. Germline loops: CDR1 SQVTM, CDR2 ANQGSEA.

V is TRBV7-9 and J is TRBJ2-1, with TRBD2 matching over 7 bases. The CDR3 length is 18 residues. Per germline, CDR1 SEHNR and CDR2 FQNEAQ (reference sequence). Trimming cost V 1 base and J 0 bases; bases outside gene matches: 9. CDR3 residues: CASSLGLLGGSSYNEQFF. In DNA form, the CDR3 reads TGTGCCAGCAGCTTAGGTTTATTGGGCGGGAGCTCCTACAATGAGCAGTTCTTC.

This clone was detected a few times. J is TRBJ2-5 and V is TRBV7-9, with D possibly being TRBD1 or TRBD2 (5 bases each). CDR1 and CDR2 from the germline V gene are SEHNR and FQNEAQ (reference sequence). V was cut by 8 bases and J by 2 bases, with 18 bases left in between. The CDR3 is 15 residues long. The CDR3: CASSGGLRGQETQYF. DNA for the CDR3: TGTGCCAGCTCCGGTGGGCTGAGGGGACAAGAGACCCAGTACTTC.

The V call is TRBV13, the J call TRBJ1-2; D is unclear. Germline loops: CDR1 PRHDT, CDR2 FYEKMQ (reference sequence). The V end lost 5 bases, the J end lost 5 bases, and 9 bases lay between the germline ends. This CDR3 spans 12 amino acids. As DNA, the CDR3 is TGTGCCAGCAGCCCGCGGGAGTATGGCTACACCTTC. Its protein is CASSPREYGYTF.

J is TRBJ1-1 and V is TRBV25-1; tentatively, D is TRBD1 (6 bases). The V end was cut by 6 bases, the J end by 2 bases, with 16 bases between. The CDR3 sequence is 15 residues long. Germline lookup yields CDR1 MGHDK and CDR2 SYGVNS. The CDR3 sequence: CASRTPGHRNTEAFF. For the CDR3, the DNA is TGTGCCAGCAGGACACCGGGACACAGAAACACTGAAGCTTTCTTT.

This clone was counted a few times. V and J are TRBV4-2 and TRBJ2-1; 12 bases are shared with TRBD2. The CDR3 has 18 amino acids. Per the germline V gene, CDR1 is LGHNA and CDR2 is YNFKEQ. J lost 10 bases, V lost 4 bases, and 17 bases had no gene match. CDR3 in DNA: TGTGCCAGCAGCCGGACTAGCGGGAATCCCCACGATATCCGGGAGCAGTTCTTC. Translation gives CASSRTSGNPHDIREQFF.

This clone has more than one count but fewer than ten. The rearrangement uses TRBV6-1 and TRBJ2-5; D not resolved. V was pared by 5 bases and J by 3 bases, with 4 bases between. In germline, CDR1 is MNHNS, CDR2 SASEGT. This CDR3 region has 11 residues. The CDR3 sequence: CASSSKETQYF. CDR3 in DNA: TGTGCCAGCAGTTCAAAAGAGACCCAGTACTTC.

The CDR3 protein is CASSETGRNYEQYF. CDR3 nucleotide sequence: TGTGCCAGCAGTGAAACAGGGCGGAACTACGAGCAGTACTTC. The chain recombines TRBV6-1 with TRBJ2-7, with D perhaps matching TRBD1 (6 bases). Trimming stripped 2 bases from V and 3 bases from J, with 11 bases between. Germline assignment: CDR1 MNHNS and CDR2 SASEGT. The CDR3 sequence is 14 residues long.

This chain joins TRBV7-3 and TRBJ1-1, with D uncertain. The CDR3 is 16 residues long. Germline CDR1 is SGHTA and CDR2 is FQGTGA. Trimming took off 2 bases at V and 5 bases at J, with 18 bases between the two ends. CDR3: CASSLHSTEIGTEAFF. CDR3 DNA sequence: TGTGCCAGCAGCTTACATTCTACAGAAATAGGGACTGAAGCTTTCTTT.

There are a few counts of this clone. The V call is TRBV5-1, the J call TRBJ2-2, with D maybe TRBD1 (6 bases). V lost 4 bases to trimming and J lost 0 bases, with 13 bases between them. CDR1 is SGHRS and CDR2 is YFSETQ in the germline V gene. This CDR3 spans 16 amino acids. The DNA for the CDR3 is TGCGCCAGCAGCCGAATAGGGACAACGAACACCGGGGAGCTGTTTTTT. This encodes CASSRIGTTNTGELFF. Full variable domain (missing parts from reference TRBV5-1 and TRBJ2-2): KAGVTQTPRYLIKTRGQQVTLSCSPISGHRSVSWYQQTPGQGLQFLFEYFSETQRNKGNFPGRFSGRQFSNSRSEMNVSTLELGDSALYLCASSRIGTTNTGELFFGEGSRLTVL.

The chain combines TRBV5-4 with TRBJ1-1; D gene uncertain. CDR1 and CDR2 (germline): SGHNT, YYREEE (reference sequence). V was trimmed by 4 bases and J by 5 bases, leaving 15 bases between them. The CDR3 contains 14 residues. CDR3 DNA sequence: TGTGCCAGCAGCGTCGGGTCTAAAGGTACTGAAGCTTTCTTT. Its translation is CASSVGSKGTEAFF.

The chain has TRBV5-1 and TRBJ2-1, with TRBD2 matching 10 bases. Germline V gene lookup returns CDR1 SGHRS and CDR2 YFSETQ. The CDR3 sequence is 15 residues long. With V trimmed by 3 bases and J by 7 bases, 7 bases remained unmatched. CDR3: CASSSSGRLRNEQFF. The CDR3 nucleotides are TGCGCCAGCAGCTCTAGCGGGAGATTGAGGAATGAGCAGTTCTTC.

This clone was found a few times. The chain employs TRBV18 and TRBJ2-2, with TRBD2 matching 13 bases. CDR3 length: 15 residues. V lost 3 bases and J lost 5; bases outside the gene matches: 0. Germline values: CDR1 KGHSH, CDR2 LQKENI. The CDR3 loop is CASSPGLAGTGELFF. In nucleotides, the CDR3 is TGTGCCAGCTCACCGGGACTAGCGGGAACCGGGGAGCTGTTTTTT.

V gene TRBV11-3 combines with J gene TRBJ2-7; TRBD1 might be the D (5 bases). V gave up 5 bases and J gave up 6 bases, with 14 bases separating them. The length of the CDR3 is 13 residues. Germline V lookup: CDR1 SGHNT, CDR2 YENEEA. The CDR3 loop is CASSTQGRSEQYV. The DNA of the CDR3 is TGTGCCAGCAGCACCCAGGGCCGGTCCGAGCAGTACGTC.

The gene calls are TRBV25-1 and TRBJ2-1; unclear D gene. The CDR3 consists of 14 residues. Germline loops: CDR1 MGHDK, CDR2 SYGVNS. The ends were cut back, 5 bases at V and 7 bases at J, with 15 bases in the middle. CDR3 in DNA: TGTGCCAGCAGTCGTACCTCTCCCGGAAATGAGCAGTTCTTC. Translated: CASSRTSPGNEQFF.

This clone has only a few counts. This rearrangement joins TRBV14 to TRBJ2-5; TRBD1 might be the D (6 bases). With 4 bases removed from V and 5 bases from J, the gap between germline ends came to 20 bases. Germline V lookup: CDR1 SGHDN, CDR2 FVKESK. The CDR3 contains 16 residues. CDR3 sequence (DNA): TGTGCCAGCAGCCGGAACAGGGTCTTTCGCCGGGAGACCCAGTACTTC. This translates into CASSRNRVFRRETQYF.

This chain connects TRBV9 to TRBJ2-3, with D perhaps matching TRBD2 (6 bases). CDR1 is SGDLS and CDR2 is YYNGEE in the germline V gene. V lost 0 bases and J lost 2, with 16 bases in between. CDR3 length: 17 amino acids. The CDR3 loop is CASSVVWDSLSTDTQYF. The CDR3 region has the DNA TGTGCCAGCAGCGTAGTTTGGGACTCACTATCCACAGATACGCAGTATTTT. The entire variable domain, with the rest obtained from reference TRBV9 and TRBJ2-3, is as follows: DSGVTQTPKHLITATGQRVTLRCSPRSGDLSVYWYQQSLDQGLQFLIQYYNGEERAKGNILERFSAQQFPDLHSELNLSSLELGDSALYFCASSVVWDSLSTDTQYFGPGTRLTVL.

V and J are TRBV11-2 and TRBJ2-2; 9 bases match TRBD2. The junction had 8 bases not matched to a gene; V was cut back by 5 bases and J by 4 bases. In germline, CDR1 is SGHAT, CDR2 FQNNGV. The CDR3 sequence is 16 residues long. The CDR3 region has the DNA TGTGCCAGCAGCGGAGCGGGGGGAGGTAGCACCGGGGAGCTGTTTTTT. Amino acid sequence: CASSGAGGGSTGELFF.

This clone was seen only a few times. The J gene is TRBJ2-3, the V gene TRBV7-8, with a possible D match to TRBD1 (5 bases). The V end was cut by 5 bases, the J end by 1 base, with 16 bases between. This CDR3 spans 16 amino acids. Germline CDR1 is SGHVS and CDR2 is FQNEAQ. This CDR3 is CASSPTWGLGTDTQYF. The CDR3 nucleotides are TGTGCCAGCAGCCCGACGTGGGGCCTCGGCACAGATACGCAGTATTTT.

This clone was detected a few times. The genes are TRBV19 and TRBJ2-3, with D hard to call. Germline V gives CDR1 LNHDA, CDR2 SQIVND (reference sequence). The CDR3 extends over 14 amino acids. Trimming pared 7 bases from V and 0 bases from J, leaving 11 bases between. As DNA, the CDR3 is TGTGCCAGTAACCCTGGTGCTAGCACAGATACGCAGTATTTT. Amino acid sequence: CASNPGASTDTQYF.

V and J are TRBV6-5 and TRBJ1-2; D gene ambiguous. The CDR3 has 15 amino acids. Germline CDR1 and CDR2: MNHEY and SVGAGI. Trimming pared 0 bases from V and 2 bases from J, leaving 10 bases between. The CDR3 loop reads CASSYSSTGNYGYTF. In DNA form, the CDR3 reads TGTGCCAGCAGTTACTCGTCGACGGGGAACTATGGCTACACCTTC.

Here the CDR3 reads CASSDAYYEQYV. Here the CDR3 DNA reads TGTGCCAGCAGTGATGCTTATTACGAGCAGTACGTC. The chain links TRBV6-6 to TRBJ2-7; D not resolved. This CDR3 has 12 amino acids. The V end lost 5 bases, the J end lost 4 bases, and 9 bases lay between the germline ends. Germline V gives CDR1 MNHNY, CDR2 SVGAGI (reference sequence).

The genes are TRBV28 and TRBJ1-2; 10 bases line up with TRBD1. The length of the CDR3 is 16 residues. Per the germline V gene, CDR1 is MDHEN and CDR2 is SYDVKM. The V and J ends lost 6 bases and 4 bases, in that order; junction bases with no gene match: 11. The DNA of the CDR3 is TGTGCCAGCAGAACAACCGCCGGGACAGGGGCCTATGGCTACACCTTC. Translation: CASRTTAGTGAYGYTF.

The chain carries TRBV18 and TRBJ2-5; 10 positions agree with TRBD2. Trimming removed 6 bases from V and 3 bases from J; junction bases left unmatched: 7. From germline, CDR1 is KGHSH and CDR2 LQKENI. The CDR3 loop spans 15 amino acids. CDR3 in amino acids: CASSQPGLAEETQYF. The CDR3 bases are TGTGCCAGCTCCCAACCAGGACTAGCGGAAGAGACCCAGTACTTC.

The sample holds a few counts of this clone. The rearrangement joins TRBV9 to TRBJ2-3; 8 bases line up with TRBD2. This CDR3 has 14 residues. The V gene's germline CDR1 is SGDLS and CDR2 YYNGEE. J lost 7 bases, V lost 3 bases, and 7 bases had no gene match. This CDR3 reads CASSGSGGRNTQYF. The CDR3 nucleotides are TGTGCCAGCAGCGGGAGCGGGGGCCGAAATACGCAGTATTTT.

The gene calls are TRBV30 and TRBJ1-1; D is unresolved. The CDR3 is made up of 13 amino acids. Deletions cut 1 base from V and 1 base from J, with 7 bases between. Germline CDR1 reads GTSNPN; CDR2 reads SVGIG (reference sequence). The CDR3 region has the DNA TGTGCCTGGAGTGCCACGGGGAACACTGAAGCTTTCTTT. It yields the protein CAWSATGNTEAFF.

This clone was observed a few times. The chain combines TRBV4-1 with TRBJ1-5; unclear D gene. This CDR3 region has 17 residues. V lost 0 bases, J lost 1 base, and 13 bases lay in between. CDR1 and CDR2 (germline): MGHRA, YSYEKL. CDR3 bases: TGCGCCAGCAGCCAAGATTATCAGGCTCGAAGCAATCAGCCCCAGCATTTT. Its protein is CASSQDYQARSNQPQHF.

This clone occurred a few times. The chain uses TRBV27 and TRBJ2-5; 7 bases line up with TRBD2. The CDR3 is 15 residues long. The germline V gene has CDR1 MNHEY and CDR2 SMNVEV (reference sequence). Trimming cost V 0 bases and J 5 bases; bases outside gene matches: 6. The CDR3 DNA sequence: TGTGCCAGCAGTTTATCGGGACTACCAGGGGAGACCCAGTACTTC. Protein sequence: CASSLSGLPGETQYF.

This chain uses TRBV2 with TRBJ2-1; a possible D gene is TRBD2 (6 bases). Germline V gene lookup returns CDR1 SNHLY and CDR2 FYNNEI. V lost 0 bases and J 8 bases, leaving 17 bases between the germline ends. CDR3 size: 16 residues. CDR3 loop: CASSEALRAGNYEQFF. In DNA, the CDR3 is TGTGCCAGCAGTGAAGCGCTTCGGGCGGGGAATTATGAGCAGTTCTTC.

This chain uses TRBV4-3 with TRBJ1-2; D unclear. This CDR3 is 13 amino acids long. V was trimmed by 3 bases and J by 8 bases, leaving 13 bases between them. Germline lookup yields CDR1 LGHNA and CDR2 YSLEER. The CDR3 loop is CASSHKPGSGYTF. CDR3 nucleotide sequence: TGCGCCAGCAGCCACAAGCCGGGTAGCGGCTACACCTTC.

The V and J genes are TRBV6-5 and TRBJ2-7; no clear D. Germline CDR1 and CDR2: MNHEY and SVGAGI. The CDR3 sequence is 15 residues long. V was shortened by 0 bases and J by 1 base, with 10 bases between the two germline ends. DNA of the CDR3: TGTGCCAGCAGTTACTCTTCCAGTATGTCCTACGAGCAGTACTTC. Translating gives CASSYSSSMSYEQYF.

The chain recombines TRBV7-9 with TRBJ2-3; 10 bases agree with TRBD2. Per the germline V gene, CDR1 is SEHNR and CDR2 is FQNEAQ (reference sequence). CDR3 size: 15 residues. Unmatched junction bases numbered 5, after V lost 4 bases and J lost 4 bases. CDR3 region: CASSSLAGVSDTQYF. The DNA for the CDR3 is TGTGCCAGCAGCTCCCTAGCGGGAGTCTCAGATACGCAGTATTTT. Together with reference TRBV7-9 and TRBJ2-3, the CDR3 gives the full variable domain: DTGVSQNPRHKITKRGQNVTFRCDPISEHNRLYWYRQTLGQGPEFLTYFQNEAQLEKSRLLSDRFSAERPKGSFSTLEIQRTEQGDSAMYLCASSSLAGVSDTQYFGPGTRLTVL.